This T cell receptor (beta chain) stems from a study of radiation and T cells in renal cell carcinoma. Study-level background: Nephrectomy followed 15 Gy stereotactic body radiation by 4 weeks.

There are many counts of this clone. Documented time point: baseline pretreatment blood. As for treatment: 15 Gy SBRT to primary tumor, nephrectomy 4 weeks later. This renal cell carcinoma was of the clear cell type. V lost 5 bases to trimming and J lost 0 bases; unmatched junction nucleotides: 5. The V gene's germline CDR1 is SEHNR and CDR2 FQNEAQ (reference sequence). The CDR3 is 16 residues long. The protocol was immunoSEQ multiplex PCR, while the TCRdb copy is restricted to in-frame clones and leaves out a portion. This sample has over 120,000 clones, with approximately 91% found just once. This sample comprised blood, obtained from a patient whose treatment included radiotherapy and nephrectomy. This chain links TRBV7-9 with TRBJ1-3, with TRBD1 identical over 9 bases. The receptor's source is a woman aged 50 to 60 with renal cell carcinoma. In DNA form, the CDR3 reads TGTGCCAGCAGCCCTAAGGACAGGGGCTCTGGAAACACCATATATTTT. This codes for CASSPKDRGSGNTIYF.